This T cell receptor (beta chain) was captured by sequencing in a study of blood T cell repertoires in COVID-19. In the study overall: Samples taken during acute and convalescent COVID-19 were collected in the United States, Italy and Spain. PBMCs, B-cell-depleted T cells, or T cells were the source of the cDNA or gDNA that made up the material.

Source study methods: Scientists estimated how many nucleated cells there were by amplifying reference gene primers. Profiled with immunoSEQ multiplex PCR; TCRdb holds only in-frame clones, not every one. The V and J calls and clone size were taken over from that table, and D and trimming were inferred from the DNA. The table has about 260,000 clones, 70% to 90% seen once; the top ten hold approximately 4%. CDR3 length equals 18 residues. Input material: peripheral blood. V is TRBV21-1 and J is TRBJ2-6; the table names TRBD1, a call not compared with the DNA. TRBV21-1 is recorded as a pseudogene. The receptor's source is a middle-aged woman with acute or convalescent COVID-19. The CDR3 reads CASSKPGQGESGANVLTF. CDR3 coding DNA: TGTGCCAGCAGCAAACCGGGACAGGGGGAATCTGGGGCCAACGTCCTGACTTTC.